The following is a T cell receptor beta chain sequence with its context. Its antigen is unknown. The data originate from a study of Tregs in tolerant kidney transplant recipients. Measured with immunoSEQ multiplex PCR; TCRdb has only the in-frame clones, and not every one. The sample has 95,000 or so clones, 90% to 95% seen once. Findings and caveats of the study: Few patients were studied, so findings need validation in larger groups. Some patients' samples used different primers over time, so nucleotide sequences weren't comparable. Tolerant patients' donor-specific Tregs expanded beyond overall Tregs, suggesting antigen-driven growth.

Mixed chimerism was transient after nonmyeloablative marrow transplants from related graft donors. Unstimulated regulatory T cells (CD4+CD25+CD127-), CD4+CD25- non-regulatory cells, CD4 and CD8 cells were FACS-sorted from thawed PBMCs. This receptor was obtained from a human patient who received a combined kidney and bone marrow transplant. Some T cells may be supplied by the graft donor. Source: CD4+ T cells from blood (PBMCs), taken 12 months after the transplant.

CDR3 bases: TGTGCCAGCTCCCGACAGGGACAAGCTTTCTTT. Residues: CASSRQGQAFF. The gene calls are TRBV27 and TRBJ1-1; 7 nucleotides line up with TRBD1. V shed 8 bases, J shed 9 bases, and the junction held 6 bases outside the gene matches. The CDR3 extends over 11 amino acids. Germline V CDR1 and CDR2: MNHEY, SMNVEV (reference sequence).